The present T cell receptor (beta chain) was sequenced within a study of cytomegalovirus exposure and HLA in healthy donors. Study-wide findings and caveats: Several of the most significant clusters appeared, in a later analysis, to be linked to common viral pathogens.

Notes on this clone: Its specificity is not known.

The J segment lost 6 bases and the V segment lost 5 bases, leaving 10 bases of the junction unmatched. Looked up from germline, CDR1 is MNHNS and CDR2 is SASEGT. The CDR3 contains 15 residues. Sampled while nominally healthy, donors likely had unrecorded immune exposures. 13 Jbeta primers and 60 Vbeta primers were used for the PCR. Clones were sequenced by immunoSEQ multiplex PCR, and TCRdb holds only the in-frame ones, with some missing. The sample has approximately 160,000 clones; just under 80% are singletons. Sequencing was done on a sample of PBMCs. The chain is built from TRBV6-1 and TRBJ1-2, with 9 bases aligning to TRBD1. The TCR was taken from a man between 18 and 35 years old in good health and CMV-seropositive. The CDR3 reads CASSKRDREYDGYTF. The DNA of the CDR3 is TGTGCCAGCAGTAAACGGGACAGGGAATACGATGGCTACACCTTC.